This T cell receptor beta chain was identified during a study of T cell changes during pregnancy in multiple sclerosis. Libraries were prepared by immunoSEQ multiplex PCR; TCRdb keeps only in-frame clonotypes and omits some of them. The data contain 45,000 to 60,000 clones, approximately 90% of them singletons. The J segment lost 3 bases and the V segment lost 8 bases, leaving 13 bases of the junction unmatched. The CDR3 is made up of 18 amino acids. Germline V gene sequence: CDR1 SGHVS, CDR2 FQNEAQ. The source was peripheral blood, collected in the first trimester of pregnancy. The clonotype was recovered from a female donor with multiple sclerosis, enrolled in a pregnancy study. V and J are TRBV7-8 and TRBJ2-1, with 13 positions matching TRBD2. CDR3 residues: CASRTSKGTSGNYNEQFF. For the CDR3, the DNA is TGTGCCAGCCGAACTTCAAAAGGGACTAGCGGGAACTACAATGAGCAGTTCTTC.